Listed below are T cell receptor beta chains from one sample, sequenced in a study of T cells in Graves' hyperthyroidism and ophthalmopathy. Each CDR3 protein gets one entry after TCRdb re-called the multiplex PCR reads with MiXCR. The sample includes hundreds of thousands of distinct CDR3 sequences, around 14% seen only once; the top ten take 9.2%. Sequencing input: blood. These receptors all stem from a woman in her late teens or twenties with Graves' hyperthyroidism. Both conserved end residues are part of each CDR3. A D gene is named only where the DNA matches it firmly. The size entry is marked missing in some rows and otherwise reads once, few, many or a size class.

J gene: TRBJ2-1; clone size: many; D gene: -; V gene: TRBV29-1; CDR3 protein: CSVEANEQFF; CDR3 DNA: TGCAGCGTTGAGGCCAATGAGCAGTTCTTC
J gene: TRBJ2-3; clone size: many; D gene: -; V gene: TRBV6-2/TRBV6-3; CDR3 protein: CASSSRTTDTDTQYF; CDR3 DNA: TGTGCCAGCAGTTCTCGGACTACCGACACAGATACGCAGTATTTT
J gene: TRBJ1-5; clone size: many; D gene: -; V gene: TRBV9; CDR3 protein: CASSSSAGVNQPQHF; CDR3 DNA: TGTGCCAGCAGCTCAAGCGCGGGAGTCAATCAGCCCCAGCATTTT
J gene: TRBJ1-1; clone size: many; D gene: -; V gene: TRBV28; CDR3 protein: CASSLTTRTAFF; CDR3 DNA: TGTGCCAGCAGTTTAACTACCCGGACAGCTTTCTTT
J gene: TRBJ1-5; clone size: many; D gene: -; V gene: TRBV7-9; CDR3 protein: CASSLAFNQPQHF; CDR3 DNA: TGTGCCAGCAGCTTAGCTTTCAATCAGCCCCAGCATTTT
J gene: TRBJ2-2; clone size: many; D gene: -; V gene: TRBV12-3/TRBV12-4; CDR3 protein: CATPHGSNTGELFF; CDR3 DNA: TGTGCCACCCCCCATGGGTCTAACACCGGGGAGCTGTTTTTT
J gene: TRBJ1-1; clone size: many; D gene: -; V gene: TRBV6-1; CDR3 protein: CASSPPESPEAFF; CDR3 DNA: TGTGCCAGCAGCCCACCAGAATCCCCGGAGGCTTTCTTT
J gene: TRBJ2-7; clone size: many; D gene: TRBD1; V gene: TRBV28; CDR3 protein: CASSSQNRGHSYEQYF; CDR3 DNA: TGTGCCAGCAGTTCGCAAAACAGGGGGCACTCCTACGAGCAGTACTTC
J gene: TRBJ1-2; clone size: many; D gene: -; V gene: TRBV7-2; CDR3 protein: CASSPDANYGYTF; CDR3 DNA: TGTGCCAGCAGCCCGGATGCTAACTATGGCTACACCTTC
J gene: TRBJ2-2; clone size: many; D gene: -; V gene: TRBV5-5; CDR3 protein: CASRGGQRSTGELFF; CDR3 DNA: TGTGCCAGCAGGGGAGGACAGCGATCCACCGGGGAGCTGTTTTTT
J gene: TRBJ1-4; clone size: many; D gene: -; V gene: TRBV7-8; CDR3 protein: CASRVGRLTNEKLFF; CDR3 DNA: TGTGCCAGCAGGGTCGGCCGACTAACTAATGAAAAACTGTTTTTT
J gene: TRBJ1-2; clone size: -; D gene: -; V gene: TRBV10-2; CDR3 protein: CASSTGPHNYGYTF; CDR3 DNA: TGCGCCAGCAGTACGGGACCTCATAACTATGGCTACACCTTC
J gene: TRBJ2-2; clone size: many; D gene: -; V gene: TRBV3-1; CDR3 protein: CASSLSRGPNTGELFF; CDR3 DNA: TGTGCCAGCAGCCTCTCAAGGGGTCCGAACACCGGGGAGCTGTTTTTT
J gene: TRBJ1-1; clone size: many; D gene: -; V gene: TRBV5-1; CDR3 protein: CASGQLGGTEAFF; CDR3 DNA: TGCGCCAGCGGCCAGTTAGGGGGCACTGAAGCTTTCTTT
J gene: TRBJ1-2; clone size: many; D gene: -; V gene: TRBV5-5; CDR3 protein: CASSPGPASFYGYTF; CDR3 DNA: TGTGCCAGCAGCCCCGGCCCCGCAAGCTTTTATGGCTACACCTTC
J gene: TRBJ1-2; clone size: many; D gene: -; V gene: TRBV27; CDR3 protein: CASSLSPGANYGYTF; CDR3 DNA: TGTGCCAGCAGTTTATCACCAGGGGCTAACTATGGCTACACCTTC
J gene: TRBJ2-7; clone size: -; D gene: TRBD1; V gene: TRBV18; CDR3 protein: CASSSDRELLYEQYF; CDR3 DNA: TGTGCCAGCTCATCGGACAGGGAGCTACTTTACGAGCAGTACTTC
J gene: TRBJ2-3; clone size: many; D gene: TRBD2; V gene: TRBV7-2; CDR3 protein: CASSSEVAGAGTDTQYF; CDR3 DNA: TGTGCCAGCAGCTCCGAGGTGGCGGGAGCGGGGACAGATACGCAGTATTTT
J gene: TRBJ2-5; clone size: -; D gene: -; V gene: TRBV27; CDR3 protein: CASSTWSMRETQYF; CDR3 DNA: TGTGCCAGCAGTACCTGGTCGATGCGGGAGACCCAGTACTTC
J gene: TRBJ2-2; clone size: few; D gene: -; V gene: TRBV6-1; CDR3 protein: CASILNGELFF; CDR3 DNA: TGTGCCAGCATTTTAAACGGGGAACTGTTTTTT
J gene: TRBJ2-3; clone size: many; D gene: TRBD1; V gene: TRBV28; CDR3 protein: CASSLTGGRAESGTDTQYF; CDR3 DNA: TGTGCCAGCAGTCTAACAGGGGGCAGAGCGGAGTCGGGCACAGATACGCAGTATTTT
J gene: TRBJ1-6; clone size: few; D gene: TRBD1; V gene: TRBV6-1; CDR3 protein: CASTDPKMTGGAAPLHF; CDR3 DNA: TGTGCCAGCACCGACCCCAAGATGACAGGGGGCGCAGCACCCCTCCACTTT
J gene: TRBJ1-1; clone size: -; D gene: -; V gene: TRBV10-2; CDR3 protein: CASMGNTEAFF; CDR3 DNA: TGCGCCAGCATGGGTAACACTGAAGCTTTCTTT
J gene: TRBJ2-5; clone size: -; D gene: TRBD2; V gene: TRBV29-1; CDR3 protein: CSVASGTNQETQYF; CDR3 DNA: TGCAGCGTTGCTAGCGGGACAAACCAAGAGACCCAGTACTTC
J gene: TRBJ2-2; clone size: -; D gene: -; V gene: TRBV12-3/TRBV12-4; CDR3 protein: CASSPKDTYEQYFGPDTGELFF; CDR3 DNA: -
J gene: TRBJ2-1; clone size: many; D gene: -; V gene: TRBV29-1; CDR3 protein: CSAWENEQFF; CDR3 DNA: TGCAGCGCCTGGGAGAATGAGCAGTTCTTC
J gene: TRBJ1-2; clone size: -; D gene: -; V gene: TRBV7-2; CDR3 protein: CASSPYRLITAYGYTF; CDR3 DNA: TGTGCCAGCAGTCCCTACAGGCTTATTACGGCCTATGGCTACACCTTC
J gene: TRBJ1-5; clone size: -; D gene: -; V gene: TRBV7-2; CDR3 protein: CASSLPATGNRPQHF; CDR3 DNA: TGTGCCAGCAGCTTGCCTGCAACGGGCAATCGGCCCCAGCATTTT
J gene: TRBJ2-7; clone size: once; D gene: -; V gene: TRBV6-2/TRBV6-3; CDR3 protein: CASSSQGGWYEQYF; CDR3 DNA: TGTGCCAGCAGTTCCCAGGGGGGATGGTACGAGCAGTACTTC
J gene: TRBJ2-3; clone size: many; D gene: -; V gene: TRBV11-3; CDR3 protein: CASSRGAARDNTQYF; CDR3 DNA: TGTGCCAGCAGCAGAGGGGCAGCCAGGGATAATACGCAGTATTTT
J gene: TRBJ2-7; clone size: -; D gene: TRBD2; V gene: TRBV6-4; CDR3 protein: CASTPFGLAGAEQYF; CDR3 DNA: TGTGCCAGCACCCCCTTCGGACTAGCGGGAGCCGAGCAGTACTTC
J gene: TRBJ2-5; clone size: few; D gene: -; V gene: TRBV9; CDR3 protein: CASSPNSETQYF; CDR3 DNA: TGTGCCAGCAGCCCCAACTCGGAGACCCAGTACTTC
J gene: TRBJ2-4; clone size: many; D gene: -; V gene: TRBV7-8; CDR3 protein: CASSPRPILAKNIQYF; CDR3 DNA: TGTGCCAGCAGCCCACGACCAATACTAGCCAAAAACATTCAGTACTTC
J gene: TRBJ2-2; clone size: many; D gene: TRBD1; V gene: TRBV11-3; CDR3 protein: CASSLGQGNTGELFF; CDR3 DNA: TGTGCCAGCAGTTTGGGACAGGGTAACACCGGGGAGCTGTTTTTT
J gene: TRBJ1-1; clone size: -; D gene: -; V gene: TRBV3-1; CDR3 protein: CAIIQVGSHTEAFF; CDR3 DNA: TGTGCCATCATCCAAGTCGGCAGTCACACTGAAGCTTTCTTT
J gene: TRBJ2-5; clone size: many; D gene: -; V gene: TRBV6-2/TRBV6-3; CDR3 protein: CASTPGPQETQYF; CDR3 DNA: TGTGCCAGCACCCCGGGACCTCAAGAGACCCAGTACTTC
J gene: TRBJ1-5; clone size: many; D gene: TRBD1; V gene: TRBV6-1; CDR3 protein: CASSPSDRGPNQPQHF; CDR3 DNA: TGTGCCAGCAGTCCTTCCGACAGGGGCCCTAATCAGCCCCAGCATTTT